This T cell receptor (beta chain) was identified in a study of cytomegalovirus exposure and HLA in healthy donors. The PCR used 60 Vbeta and 13 Jbeta primers. In the study's own analysis: Per a later analysis, the number of unique TCR beta chains was approximately 73 million, of which 9 million to 14 million were shared. Profiled with immunoSEQ multiplex PCR; TCRdb holds only in-frame clones, not every one. V, J and clone size were drawn from that table, and D and trimming were deduced from the DNA. The data show over 40,000 clones, approximately 86% seen once. The origin of this receptor is a woman between 35 and 50 years old in good health and CMV-seropositive. The sample comprised PBMCs.

CDR3: CASSLVGYEQYF. The CDR3, as DNA: TGCGCCAGCAGCTTGGTCGGTTACGAGCAGTACTTC. The chain has TRBV5-1 and TRBJ2-7; D gene uncertain. CDR1 is SGHRS and CDR2 is YFSETQ in the germline V gene. CDR3 length equals 12 residues. Between the trimmed V and J ends, which lost 0 bases and 4 bases, there was a span of 5 bases.